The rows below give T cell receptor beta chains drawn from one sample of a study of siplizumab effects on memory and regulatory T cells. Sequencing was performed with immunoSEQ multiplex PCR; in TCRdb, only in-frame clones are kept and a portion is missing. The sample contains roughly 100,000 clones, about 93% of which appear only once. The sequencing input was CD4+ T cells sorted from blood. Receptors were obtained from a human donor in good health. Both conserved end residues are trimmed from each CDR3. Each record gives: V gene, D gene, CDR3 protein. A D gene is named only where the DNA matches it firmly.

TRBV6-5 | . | ASILSDGGRETQY
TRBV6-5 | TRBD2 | ASSYTSSGGVWEQF
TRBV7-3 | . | ASSLGGTSYNEQF
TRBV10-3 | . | AMAAAGGYEQY
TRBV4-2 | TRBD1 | ASSQGQGSGANVLT
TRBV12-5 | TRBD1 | ASGLGQGQVSPFSYEQY
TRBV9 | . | ASSRSPVLNNEQF
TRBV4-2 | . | ASSGAGLDETQY
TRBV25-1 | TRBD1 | ASSESWTGKAYEQY
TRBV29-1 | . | SVLVVDTQY
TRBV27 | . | ASSTGGLPLEQY
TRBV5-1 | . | ASSLGVEAGIYEQY
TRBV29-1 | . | SVGLGENSPLH
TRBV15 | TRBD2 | ATSSRTSGNNEQF
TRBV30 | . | AWSGGPRRAGNTIY